This T cell receptor beta chain was recovered during a study of blood T cell repertoires in COVID-19. Clones were read by immunoSEQ multiplex PCR, and TCRdb kept only the in-frame ones, dropping some. The sample has around 380,000 clones, more than 65% seen once. The CDR3 covers 14 residues. Deletions cut 4 bases from V and 8 bases from J, with 17 bases between. The germline V gene has CDR1 SNHLY and CDR2 FYNNEI. This clone was observed once. The sequence was collected from a human donor with acute or convalescent COVID-19. The donor label of this sample is uncertain. This chain links TRBV2 with TRBJ1-2; TRBD1 might be the D (6 bases). The sample comprised peripheral blood. In DNA, the CDR3 is TGTGCCAGCAGTGTTAATACAGGGTCCTGGGGCTACACCTTC. This sequence encodes CASSVNTGSWGYTF. Supplemented by reference TRBV2 and TRBJ1-2, the full variable domain reads EPEVTQTPSHQVTQMGQEVILRCVPISNHLYFYWYRQILGQKVEFLVSFYNNEISEKSEIFDDQFSVERPDGSNFTLKIRSTKLEDSAMYFCASSVNTGSWGYTFGSGTRLTVV.